This T cell receptor (beta chain) was recovered during a study of PD-L1 blockade in urothelial cancer (TCRdb year 2017). At the level of the whole study: All patients started therapy around 2014 and received atezolizumab 1,200 mg intravenously every 3 weeks. Pretreatment blood TCR-seq was available for 30 or so patients, at least one posttreatment blood collection was obtained for 24 patients, and tumor TCR-seq was available for 24 patients. The study was an exploratory multi-omic analysis of somatic, immune and clinical correlates of response to PD-L1 blockade with atezolizumab in urothelial cancer. Patients had an ECOG performance status of 0 or 1 and had received between 0 and 3 prior chemotherapy regimens. In the same patients who had TCR sequencing, pretreatment tumors also underwent whole exome sequencing and RNA sequencing. Durable clinical benefit was defined as a progression-free survival longer than 6 months, and TCR features were additionally tested against progression-free survival and overall survival. Blood samples were analyzed at 3 weeks after treatment start (second dose) and at 6 weeks after treatment start. Pretreatment tumor samples and matched peripheral blood, collected serially before and after atezolizumab treatment, underwent TCR sequencing. Twenty-five of 29 patients were identified as males with urothelial cancer of bladder origin, and a prior smoking history was reported by 18 of 29 patients. Blood samples gave median yields of approximately 130,000 T cells and tens of thousands of unique TCRs, along with a median clonality of around 0.075. Under ten patients reached durable clinical benefit, while about 19 patients did not. On the study overall, not on this receptor specifically: Improved progression-free and overall survival was found to be associated with pretreatment peripheral blood TCR clonality below the median. Greater expansion of tumor-associated TCR clones in peripheral blood 3 weeks after the start of treatment was observed in patients with durable benefit (n of about 20, p = 0.022). Because the sample size was small (n of about 30) and many exploratory analyses were performed, the results are intended to be hypothesis-generating.

The sample's time point, from its label and the paper: pretreatment peripheral blood. The cohort comprised approximately 30 patients with locally advanced or metastatic urothelial carcinoma treated at Memorial Sloan Kettering on a trial protocol. Peripheral blood mononuclear cells were collected pretreatment and during treatment, at between 1 and 8 total time points per patient. The Qiagen DNeasy Blood extraction kit was used to purify genomic DNA from total PBMCs and from tumor samples. PBMCs were collected pretreatment and during treatment and were isolated and stored as previously described. The CDR3 contains 14 residues, cysteine and phenylalanine counted. Only the CDR3 DNA stays, 42 bases, in frame from base 1. The junction carries 16 bases between V and J, which are trimmed by 4 bases and 6 bases respectively. In the germline V gene, CDR1 corresponds to MNHNS and CDR2 to SASEGT. Each PCR received spiked-in synthetic TCR analog templates so that absolute template abundance could be estimated from read counts. Using the immunoSEQ assay, TCRbeta CDR3 regions were amplified from genomic DNA with bias-controlled V and J gene primers. Rearranged TCRbeta segments were sequenced at approximately 20X coverage. Under the source paper's analysis protocol: Clustering was used to correct sequencing errors, and CDR3s were annotated against IMGT to assign V, D and J genes. Downstream analyses used only productive TCRbeta rearrangements, leaving out any out-of-frame or stop-codon sequences. To compute clonality, Shannon entropy was normalized by the log of the number of unique productive sequences and then subtracted from one. Fisher's exact test with Benjamini-Hochberg correction, at a threshold of adjusted p below 0.01, was used to find clones that differed between time points or between blood and tumor. This immuneACCESS table, as held by TCRdb, lists in-frame sequences with V and J called but not all clones. Of the missing ones, under half trace to an unresolved V gene in checked studies; the others have no known cause. The V and J calls and clone size are taken from that table; D and trimming were inferred from the DNA. Here the sample has tens of thousands of clones; 65% to 85% occur a single time. The biggest ten clones account for roughly 8.3% of the sample.

On this clone itself: What antigen it recognizes has not been identified. Base quality data are lacking; no much larger clone is found one base away.

Material: PBMCs, obtained around atezolizumab (anti-PD-L1) treatment. The clonotype comes from a woman in her sixties or seventies with urothelial cancer. Recombination linked TRBV6-1 to TRBJ2-7, and the D gene may be TRBD2, 6 bases matching. The nucleotide sequence reads TGTGCCAGCAGTGGAGCCGGGACTGGGGGCGAGCAGTACTTC. Translated, this gives CASSGAGTGGEQYF.